Below, 14 T cell receptor beta chains from the same sample are listed, as sequenced in a study of blood T cell repertoires in COVID-19. The data were produced by immunoSEQ multiplex PCR, yet TCRdb's version contains in-frame clones alone and is incomplete. The data hold 87,000 or so clones, with 87% observed a single time. The sample consisted of peripheral blood. The origin of the receptors is a woman aged 45-65 years with active or convalescent COVID-19.

The V call is TRBV7-2, the J call TRBJ2-7, with 11 bases matching TRBD2. The CDR3 runs to 15 residues. V was clipped by 3 bases and J by 2 bases; unmatched bases: 3. Germline lookup yields CDR1 SGHTA and CDR2 FQGNSA. CDR3 DNA: TGTGCCAGCAGCTTCGGACTAGCGGGCGCCTACGAGCAGTACTTC. Translation gives CASSFGLAGAYEQYF.

J is TRBJ1-1 and V is TRBV7-9; D is undetermined. Trimming shortened V by 5 bases and J by 1 base, and 8 bases separated the two germline ends. This CDR3 contains 13 residues. Germline assignment: CDR1 SEHNR and CDR2 FQNEAQ (reference sequence). The CDR3 DNA is TGTGCCAGCAGCCTATACGGGAACACTGAAGCTTTCTTT. Residues: CASSLYGNTEAFF.

The chain combines TRBV27 with TRBJ1-6; TRBD1 matches at 9 bases. V lost 9 bases to trimming and J lost 3 bases; unmatched junction nucleotides: 15. The CDR3 extends over 18 amino acids. Germline-derived CDR1 and CDR2 are MNHEY and SMNVEV (reference sequence). The CDR3 DNA follows: TGTGCCAGTCGACGGGACAGGGCCCTCTCGAGCTATAATTCACCCCTCCACTTT. Residues: CASRRDRALSSYNSPLHF.

The chain is built from TRBV5-1 and TRBJ2-7; 8 nucleotides agree with TRBD1. The CDR3 has 18 amino acids. Germline values: CDR1 SGHRS, CDR2 YFSETQ. Unmatched junction bases numbered 18, after V lost 3 bases and J lost 4 bases. The CDR3 protein is CASSSQWTGSDLGYEQYF. CDR3 nucleotides: TGCGCCAGCAGCTCCCAATGGACAGGGAGTGACTTGGGTTACGAGCAGTACTTC.

The chain has TRBV29-1 and TRBJ2-2; D might be TRBD1 (7 bases). V shed 4 bases and J shed 5 bases, with 17 bases lying between them. The CDR3 is made up of 15 amino acids. Germline V gives CDR1 SQVTM, CDR2 ANQGSEA. CDR3 DNA sequence: TGCAGCGTTGTCAGGGGGGCCATAGATACCGGGGAGCTGTTTTTT. Translating gives CSVVRGAIDTGELFF.

The chain combines TRBV7-9 with TRBJ2-5; 7 bases line up with TRBD2. V gave up 1 base and J gave up 4 bases; unmatched junction bases: 3. The CDR3 covers 14 residues. The germline gives CDR1 SEHNR, CDR2 FQNEAQ (reference sequence). The DNA for the CDR3 is TGTGCCAGCAGCTTAGATGGCGGGGGAGAGACCCAGTACTTC. Residues: CASSLDGGGETQYF.

The rearrangement links TRBV15 to TRBJ2-2; TRBD2 matches 8 bases. From germline, CDR1 is LNHNV and CDR2 YYDKDF (reference sequence). J gave up 2 bases and V 0 bases, and 5 bases lay outside the gene matches. This CDR3 spans 17 amino acids. The CDR3 spells CATSRDSLAANTGELFF. The CDR3 DNA reads as TGTGCCACCAGCAGAGATTCACTAGCGGCCAACACCGGGGAGCTGTTTTTT.

The chain joins TRBV19 to TRBJ1-1, with D maybe TRBD1 (5 bases). V dropped 6 bases and J dropped 3 bases, with 20 bases sitting between them. CDR3 length: 16 residues. Looked up from germline, CDR1 is LNHDA and CDR2 is SQIVND (reference sequence). In DNA form, the CDR3 reads TGTGCCAGTAGGATACTGGGGGAGGGCCCTCACACTGAAGCTTTCTTT. Its translation is CASRILGEGPHTEAFF.

This chain uses TRBV5-1 with TRBJ2-2; TRBD2 might be the D (6 bases). Trimming stripped 0 bases from V and 5 bases from J, with 14 bases between. Per germline, CDR1 SGHRS and CDR2 YFSETQ. The CDR3 has 16 residues. CDR3 residues: CASSLGQTGSTGELFF. The CDR3 DNA reads as TGCGCCAGCAGCTTGGGGCAGACCGGGAGTACCGGGGAGCTGTTTTTT.

Comments on this clone: At one end the junction does not follow the germline gene, possibly because of a read error. The chain recombines TRBV6-6 with TRBJ1-1; D perhaps matches TRBD1 (5 bases). Germline lookup yields CDR1 MNHNY and CDR2 SVGAGI (reference sequence). The CDR3 is 12 amino acids. CDR3 protein: CASSYHLGQAFF. The CDR3 DNA reads TGTGCCAGTAGTTACCATTTGGGGCAGGCTTTCTTT.

V and J are TRBV7-3 and TRBJ2-7, with D unresolved. The germline V gene encodes CDR1 SGHTA and CDR2 FQGTGA. V was clipped by 6 bases and J by 1 base, with 10 bases between them. The CDR3 runs to 13 residues. In DNA form, the CDR3 reads TGTGCCAGCAGTCCCCCCCTGTCCTACGAGCAGTACTTC. Translation gives CASSPPLSYEQYF.

V gene TRBV7-2 combines with J gene TRBJ1-3, with a tentative D call TRBD1 (5 bases). There are 15 residues in the CDR3. V was pared by 1 base and J by 0 bases, with 7 bases between. Per the germline V gene, CDR1 is SGHTA and CDR2 is FQGNSA. As DNA, the CDR3 is TGTGCCAGCAGCTTAGGGGACTCCTCTGGAAACACCATATATTTT. Translated, it gives CASSLGDSSGNTIYF. The full variable domain, with the rest looked up from reference TRBV7-2 and TRBJ1-3, is GAGVSQSPSNKVTEKGKDVELRCDPISGHTALYWYRQSLGQGLEFLIYFQGNSAPDKSGLPSDRFSAERTGGSVSTLTIQRTQQEDSAVYLCASSLGDSSGNTIYFGEGSWLTVV.

In DNA form, the CDR3 reads TGCGCCAGCAGCCTGAACAGTGGCACTGAAGCTTTCTTT. This codes for CASSLNSGTEAFF. V is TRBV4-3 and J is TRBJ1-1; D remains ambiguous. V lost 4 bases and J lost 4, with 10 bases in between. CDR1 LGHNA and CDR2 YSLEER come from the germline V gene. This CDR3 is 13 amino acids long.

J is TRBJ1-1 and V is TRBV27; no clear D. V lost 4 bases to trimming and J lost 3 bases, with 12 bases between them. CDR3 length: 14 residues. The germline V gene has CDR1 MNHEY and CDR2 SMNVEV (reference sequence). The CDR3 nucleotides are TGTGCCAGCAGTTGGAAAGAGGGTGACACTGAAGCTTTCTTT. This codes for CASSWKEGDTEAFF.